This T cell receptor (beta chain) originates from a study of cytomegalovirus exposure and HLA in healthy donors. The wider study: Early released data had about 80 million unique TCRs, all coming from HLA-typed donors. Study-level points and caveats: In a later analysis, donors in an Asian-associated ancestry cluster reportedly had fewer N-insertions in productive TCRs than the cohort mean.

This clone was seen once. Its matching antigen is unknown. V dropped 4 bases and J dropped 4; count of bases not matched to a gene: 4. The CDR3 consists of 15 residues. Per the germline V gene, CDR1 is SGHTS and CDR2 is YDEGEE. The PCR had 60 Vbeta and 13 Jbeta primers. Assay: immunoSEQ multiplex PCR; the TCRdb copy retains only in-frame clones and omits some. The sample yields 65,000 to 95,000 clones, roughly 80% seen once. This receptor was identified in a human donor in good health. The genes are TRBV5-8 and TRBJ2-1; 11 positions match TRBD2. Sequencing was performed on PBMCs. The chain's CDR3 is CASSAGLAVYNEQFF. DNA for the CDR3: TGTGCCAGCAGCGCGGGACTAGCGGTTTACAATGAGCAGTTCTTC.